The next 5 T cell receptor beta chains were all read from a single sample in a study of blood T cell repertoires in COVID-19. Some clones are missing from TCRdb's copy, which holds only in-frame ones; the method was immunoSEQ multiplex PCR. The sample has 150,000 or so clones, 87% seen once; the top ten hold about 4.1%. The sequencing sample was made of PBMCs or T cells enriched from blood (not recorded which). The source is a woman aged 40 to 49 who had been exposed to COVID-19.

V and J are TRBV6-2 or TRBV6-3 and TRBJ1-5, with TRBD1 matching 10 bases. With 6 bases clipped from V and 4 bases from J, the junction kept 6 bases outside the gene matches. Germline V gene data show CDR1 as MNHEY and CDR2 as SVGEGT. This CDR3 contains 15 residues. This CDR3 reads CASSPDRGVNQPQHF. CDR3 DNA sequence: TGTGCCAGCAGCCCGGACAGGGGGGTAAATCAGCCCCAGCATTTT.

V is TRBV7-2 and J is TRBJ1-1; D remains ambiguous. The CDR3 length is 15 residues. Trimming stripped 3 bases from V and 4 bases from J, with 15 bases between. Germline lookup yields CDR1 SGHTA and CDR2 FQGNSA. The CDR3 sequence: CASSFRRDIGTEAFF. The DNA of the CDR3 is TGTGCCAGCAGCTTCCGAAGAGACATCGGCACTGAAGCTTTCTTT.

The chain has TRBV6-5 and TRBJ1-2; 7 nucleotides line up with TRBD1. The trim removed 2 bases at V and 2 bases at J, leaving 8 bases unmatched. This CDR3 has 16 residues. Germline loops: CDR1 MNHEY, CDR2 SVGAGI. The CDR3 spells CASSYIAGTANYGYTF. DNA of the CDR3: TGTGCCAGCAGTTACATAGCCGGGACAGCCAACTATGGCTACACCTTC.

V and J are TRBV4-1 and TRBJ1-1; D unclear. Per the germline V gene, CDR1 is MGHRA and CDR2 is YSYEKL. The CDR3 is 15 residues long. The germline V and J ends were trimmed by 0 bases and 1 base, with 9 bases remaining between them. The DNA of the CDR3 is TGCGCCAGCAGCCAAGATTGGGCAGGGAACACTGAAGCTTTCTTT. Translated: CASSQDWAGNTEAFF.

V is TRBV2 and J is TRBJ1-5; no clear D. Trimming left V 7 bases short and J 6 bases short, with 16 bases between. CDR1 is SNHLY and CDR2 is FYNNEI in the germline V gene. The CDR3 has 14 residues. CDR3 sequence: CASTKAVRGQPQHF. CDR3 in DNA: TGTGCCAGCACAAAGGCGGTCCGCGGTCAGCCCCAGCATTTT.